Presented here are 5 T cell receptor beta chains from one specimen sequenced in a study of tumor-infiltrating lymphocytes in primary liver carcinoma. Total RNA and DNA came together from roughly 20-30 mg of bulk tissue without cell sorting. The template, approximately 500 ng total RNA, yielded TCR beta cDNA made with a constant-region primer. Investigators got TCR beta libraries out of three nested multiplex PCR rounds, done with slightly modified ARM-PCR. For 10 cycles apiece, the opening two PCR rounds ran with TRBV1-TRBV30 forward primers and a C-beta reverse primer. From the multiplex PCR reads, TCRdb called clonotypes with MiXCR, one entry per CDR3 protein. Counted here are about 84,000 distinct CDR3 sequences, about three quarters occurring once; the ten biggest clones make up just under 20%. Sequencing was performed on liver tumor tissue from sampling region 1. The subset denotes: tumor region T1, superior pole. The receptors stem from a middle-aged man with primary liver carcinoma and hepatitis B virus infection.

This clonotype was found once. The CDR3 ends on some other residue instead of the conserved phenylalanine or tryptophan, so this is likely a read error. Because the CDR3's place on the DNA is in doubt, the DNA is left out and the CDR3 is given as listed by TCRdb. The J gene is TRBJ2-1, the V gene TRBV11-2; the table gives TRBD2 as D, unverified against the DNA. Germline V gives CDR1 SGHAT, CDR2 FQNNGV. The CDR3 is 16 residues long, ends included. CDR3 in amino acids: CASSLDIGLAIGGQFY.

About this clonotype: One end of the junction fails to match germline, which may point to a read error. The CDR3 loop is CASSQEGNSFTDTQYF. The CDR3 DNA is TGTGCTAGCAGCCAAGAGGGGAATTCATTCACAGATACGCAGTATTTT. The chain couples TRBV14 to TRBJ2-3, with D possibly being TRBD1 or TRBD2 (5 bases each). This CDR3 is 16 amino acids long. Germline values: CDR1 SGHDN, CDR2 FVKESK.

The chain recombines TRBV6-2 or TRBV6-3 with TRBJ2-1; a weak D match, TRBD2 (6 bases). The CDR3 runs to 16 residues. Trimming removed 5 bases at V and 0 bases at J, with 14 bases between. Germline V gene sequence: CDR1 MNHEY, CDR2 SVGEGT. The CDR3 reads CASSNWGRISYNEQFF. CDR3 sequence (DNA): TGTGCCAGCAGTAACTGGGGGAGGATCTCCTACAATGAGCAGTTCTTC.

This clonotype came up once. The junction departs from germline at one end; a sequencing error may be responsible. The chain carries TRBV11-2 and TRBJ2-7; D may correspond to TRBD1 or TRBD2 (5 bases each). CDR1 and CDR2 from the germline V gene are SGHAT and FQNNGV. The CDR3 covers 14 residues. CDR3 nucleotide sequence: TGTGCCAGGAGCCCACGGGGCACCTCCCACGAGCGGTACTTC. Translated, it gives CARSPRGTSHERYF.

As to this clonotype: Being one base from a much bigger clone, this may be a read error. Without the conserved terminal phenylalanine or tryptophan, this CDR3 likely stems from a read error. The chain has TRBV2 and TRBJ1-4, with TRBD1 matching over 7 bases. The trim removed 1 base at V and 8 bases at J, leaving 4 bases unmatched. In germline, CDR1 is SNHLY, CDR2 FYNNEI. The CDR3 spans 14 residues. Here the CDR3 DNA reads TGTGCCAGCAGTGAAGTACAGGGGTTCGAAAAACTGTTTTCT. This codes for CASSEVQGFEKLFS.